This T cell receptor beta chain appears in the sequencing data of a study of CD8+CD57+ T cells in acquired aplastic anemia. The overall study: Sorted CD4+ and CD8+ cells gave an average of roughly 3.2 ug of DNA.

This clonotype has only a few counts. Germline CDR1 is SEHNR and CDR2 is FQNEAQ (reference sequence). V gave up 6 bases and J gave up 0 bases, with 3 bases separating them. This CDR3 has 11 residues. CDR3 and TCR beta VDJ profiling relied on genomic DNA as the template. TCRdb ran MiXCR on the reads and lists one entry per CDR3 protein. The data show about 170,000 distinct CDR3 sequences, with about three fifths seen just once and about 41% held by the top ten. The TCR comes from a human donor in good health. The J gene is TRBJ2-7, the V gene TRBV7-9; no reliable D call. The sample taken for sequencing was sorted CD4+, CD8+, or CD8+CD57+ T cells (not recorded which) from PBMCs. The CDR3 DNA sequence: TGTGCCAGCAGGCTCTCCTACGAGCAGTACTTC. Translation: CASRLSYEQYF.